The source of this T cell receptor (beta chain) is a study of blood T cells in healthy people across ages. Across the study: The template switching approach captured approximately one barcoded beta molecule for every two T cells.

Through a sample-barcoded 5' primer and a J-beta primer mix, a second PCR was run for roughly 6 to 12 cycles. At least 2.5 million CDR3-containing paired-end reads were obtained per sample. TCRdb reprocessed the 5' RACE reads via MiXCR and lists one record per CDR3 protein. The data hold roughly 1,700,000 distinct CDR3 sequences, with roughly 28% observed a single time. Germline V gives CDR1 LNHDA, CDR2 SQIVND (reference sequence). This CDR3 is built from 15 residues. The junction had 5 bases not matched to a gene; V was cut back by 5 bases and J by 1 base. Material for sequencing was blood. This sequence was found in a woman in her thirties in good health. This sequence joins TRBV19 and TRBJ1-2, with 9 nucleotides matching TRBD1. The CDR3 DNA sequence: TGTGCCAGTAGTGCCCGACAGGGGGGTAACTATGGCTACACCTTC. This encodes CASSARQGGNYGYTF. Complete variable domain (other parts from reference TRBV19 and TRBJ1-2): DGGITQSPKYLFRKEGQNVTLSCEQNLNHDAMYWYRQDPGQGLRLIYYSQIVNDFQKGDIAEGYSVSREKKESFPLTVTSAQKNPTAFYLCASSARQGGNYGYTFGSGTRLTVV.